These 7 T cell receptor beta chains originate from one sample sequenced in a study of regulatory T cells in long-lasting Graves disease. Sample time point: newly diagnosed GD, antithyroid drugs for less than 3 months. The TCR library was made from RNA extracted from PBMCs. Researchers made TCR beta libraries by using iRepertoire HTBI primers and running Arm-PCR on CDR3 regions. TCRdb called the multiplex PCR reads again in MiXCR, with one record for every CDR3 protein. The repertoire consists of around 450,000 distinct CDR3 sequences, with about 15% occurring once and the leading ten covering 7.8%. These data also formed part of another study, on T cells in Graves' hyperthyroidism and ophthalmopathy.

The sequenced sample was peripheral blood mononuclear cells (PBMCs), obtained at new diagnosis, from a patient treated with antithyroid drugs. These receptors all come from a woman in her 40s with Graves disease.

Remarks on this clonotype: A much larger clone is a single base away; this may be a read error. V is TRBV11-2 and J is TRBJ2-7; 7 bases align to TRBD1. This CDR3 is built from 14 residues. Trimming at V came to 4 bases and at J to 3 bases, leaving 6 bases not matched to a gene. Looked up from germline, CDR1 is SGHAT and CDR2 is FQNNGV. The CDR3 bases are TGTGCCAGCAGCTCCGGGACAGACCTCTACGAGCAGTACTTC. This sequence encodes CASSSGTDLYEQYF.

As concerns this clonotype: At one of its ends the junction is not consistent with the germline gene, which may arise from a read error. V and J are TRBV18 and TRBJ2-1; 8 bases map to TRBD2. This CDR3 region has 17 residues. The germline V gene encodes CDR1 KGHSH and CDR2 LQKENI. CDR3 sequence: CASSPKRAGGSSNEQFF. In DNA form, the CDR3 reads TGTGCCAGCTCACCAAAAAGGGCGGGAGGATCCTCCAATGAGCAGTTCTTC. Full variable domain (remainder filled in from reference TRBV18 and TRBJ2-1): NAGVMQNPRHLVRRRGQEARLRCSPMKGHSHVYWYRQLPEEGLKFMVYLQKENIIDESGMPKERFSAEFPKEGPSILRIQQVVRGDSAAYFCASSPKRAGGSSNEQFFGPGTRLTVL.

This clonotype was counted many times. The chain has TRBV7-2 and TRBJ2-1; TRBD1 might be the D (7 bases). The CDR3 consists of 15 residues. The V end lost 5 bases, the J end lost 1 base, and 12 bases lay between the germline ends. The germline V gene encodes CDR1 SGHTA and CDR2 FQGNSA. DNA of the CDR3: TGTGCCAGCAGCCCTCAGGGGGGTTCCTACAATGAGCAGTTCTTC. Amino acids: CASSPQGGSYNEQFF. The full variable domain, with the rest looked up from reference TRBV7-2 and TRBJ2-1, is GAGVSQSPSNKVTEKGKDVELRCDPISGHTALYWYRQSLGQGLEFLIYFQGNSAPDKSGLPSDRFSAERTGGSVSTLTIQRTQQEDSAVYLCASSPQGGSYNEQFFGPGTRLTVL.

CDR3 sequence (DNA): TGTGCCAGCAGCCGCCAAAAGGGGCTAGCGGGAGATAATGAGCAGTTCTTC. It specifies CASSRQKGLAGDNEQFF. The genes are TRBV4-2 and TRBJ2-1; 10 nucleotides line up with TRBD2. CDR1 and CDR2 (germline): LGHNA, YNFKEQ. The CDR3 extends over 17 amino acids. V trimming: 4 bases; J trimming: 7 bases; junction bases outside the gene matches: 13.

In this sample, this clonotype turned up many times. The J gene is TRBJ2-2, the V gene TRBV28; the D gene is possibly TRBD1 (5 bases). The CDR3 is 15 residues long. V lost 7 bases and J 0 bases, leaving 12 bases between the germline ends. The germline V gene encodes CDR1 MDHEN and CDR2 SYDVKM. CDR3 loop: CASKPGIPNTGELFF. The CDR3 DNA follows: TGTGCCAGCAAACCAGGGATCCCGAACACCGGGGAGCTGTTTTTT.

This clonotype was picked up a small number of times. The chain couples TRBV29-1 to TRBJ2-2, with D unclear. CDR3 length: 11 amino acids. Germline V lookup: CDR1 SQVTM, CDR2 ANQGSEA. V lost 1 base and J 6 bases, leaving 3 bases between the germline ends. The DNA for the CDR3 is TGCAGCGTTGAAGGGGCCGGGGAGCTGTTTTTT. Encoded protein: CSVEGAGELFF.

This clonotype was seen repeatedly, ten times or more. CDR3 sequence reads: CASSAVDRVNSPLHF. CDR3 DNA sequence: TGTGCCAGCAGCGCGGTGGACAGGGTTAATTCACCCCTCCACTTT. The V call is TRBV7-2, the J call TRBJ1-6, with TRBD1 identical over 8 bases. J lost 6 bases, V lost 5 bases, and 6 bases had no gene match. In germline, CDR1 is SGHTA, CDR2 FQGNSA. This CDR3 has 15 amino acids.